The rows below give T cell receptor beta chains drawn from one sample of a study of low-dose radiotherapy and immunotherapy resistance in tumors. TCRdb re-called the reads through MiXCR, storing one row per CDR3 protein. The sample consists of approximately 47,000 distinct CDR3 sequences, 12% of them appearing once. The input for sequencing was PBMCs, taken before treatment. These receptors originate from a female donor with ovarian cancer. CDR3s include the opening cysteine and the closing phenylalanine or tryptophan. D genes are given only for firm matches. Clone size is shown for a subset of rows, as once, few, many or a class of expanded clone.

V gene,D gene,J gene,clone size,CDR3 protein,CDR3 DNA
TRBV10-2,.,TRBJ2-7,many,CASLPAGNYEQYF,TGCGCCAGTTTGCCAGCGGGTAACTACGAGCAGTACTTC
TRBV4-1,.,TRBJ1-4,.,CASSQEGRGNEKLFFF,.
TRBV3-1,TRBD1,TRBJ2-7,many,CASSANRDSVYEQYF,TGTGCCAGCAGTGCAAACCGGGACAGCGTATACGAGCAGTACTTC
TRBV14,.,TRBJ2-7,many,CASSPRDREGEQYF,TGTGCCAGCAGCCCCAGAGACAGGGAGGGTGAGCAGTACTTC
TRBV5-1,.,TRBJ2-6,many,CASRPDVGAGANVLTF,TGCGCCAGCAGGCCCGACGTGGGGGCTGGGGCCAACGTCCTGACTTTC
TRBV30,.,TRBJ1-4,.,CAWTLNEKLFFFF,.
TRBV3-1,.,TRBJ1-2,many,CASSQDRAGWVYGYTF,TGTGCCAGCAGCCAAGATCGGGCAGGGTGGGTCTATGGCTACACCTTC
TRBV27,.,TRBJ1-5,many,CASSFDGNQPQHF,TGTGCCAGCAGTTTTGATGGCAATCAGCCCCAGCATTTT
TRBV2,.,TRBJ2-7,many,CASSEARDRYSYEQYF,TGTGCCAGCAGTGAAGCGCGGGACCGCTACTCCTACGAGCAGTACTTC
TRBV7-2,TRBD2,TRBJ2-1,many,CASSLSSGSFDNEQFF,TGTGCCAGCAGCCTATCTAGCGGGAGTTTTGACAATGAGCAGTTCTTC
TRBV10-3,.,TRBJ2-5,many,CAIGLSRGETQYF,TGTGCCATCGGCCTTAGTAGAGGGGAGACCCAGTACTTC
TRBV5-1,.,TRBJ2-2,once,CASSVGRLNTGELFF,TGCGCCAGCAGCGTCGGACGGCTGAACACCGGGGAGCTGTTTTTT
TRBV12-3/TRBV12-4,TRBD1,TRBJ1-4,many,CASSFRGDEKLFF,TGTGCCAGCAGTTTCAGGGGGGATGAAAAACTGTTTTTT
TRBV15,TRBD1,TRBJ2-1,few,CATRSTGGNEQFF,TGTGCCACCAGGTCGACAGGGGGAAACGAGCAGTTCTTC
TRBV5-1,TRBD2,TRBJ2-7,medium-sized,CASSLRTIGSGRPSEQYF,TGCGCCAGCAGCCTTAGGACTATCGGGAGCGGGAGGCCCTCCGAGCAGTACTTC
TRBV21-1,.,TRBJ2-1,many,CASSKGESRPGGRSRSSYNEQFF,TGTGCCAGCAGCAAAGGAGAAAGTCGCCCCGGAGGACGGAGTCGGAGCTCCTACAATGAGCAGTTCTTC
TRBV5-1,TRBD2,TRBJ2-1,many,CASSLGTSGRASYNEQFF,TGCGCCAGCAGCCTAGGGACTAGCGGGAGGGCCTCCTACAATGAGCAGTTCTTC
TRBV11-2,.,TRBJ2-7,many,CASSRTDRYEQYF,TGTGCCAGCAGCCGGACGGACCGTTACGAGCAGTACTTC
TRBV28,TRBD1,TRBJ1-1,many,CASTHSGGTEAFF,TGTGCCAGCACTCACTCAGGGGGCACTGAAGCTTTCTTT
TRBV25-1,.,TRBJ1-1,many,CASSRFQGPDTEAFF,TGTGCCAGCAGTAGATTTCAGGGGCCGGACACTGAAGCTTTCTTT
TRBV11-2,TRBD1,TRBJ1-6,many,CASSGRDSHNSPLHF,TGTGCCAGCAGCGGGCGGGACAGCCATAATTCACCCCTCCACTTT
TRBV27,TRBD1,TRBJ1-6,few,CASSLSRTGSSYNSPLHF,TGTGCCAGCAGTTTAAGTCGGACAGGAAGCTCCTATAATTCACCCCTCCACTTT
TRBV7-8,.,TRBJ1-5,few,CASTPWGVDQPQHF,TGTGCCAGCACCCCATGGGGCGTTGATCAGCCCCAGCATTTT
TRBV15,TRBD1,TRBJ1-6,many,CATSRGIDRDSPLHF,TGTGCCACCAGCAGAGGGATAGACAGGGATTCACCCCTCCACTTT
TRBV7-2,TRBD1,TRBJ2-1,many,CASSFGTDNSYNEQFF,TGTGCCAGCAGCTTCGGGACAGACAATTCCTACAATGAGCAGTTCTTC
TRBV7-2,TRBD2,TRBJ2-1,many,CASSSGLDPSYNEQFF,TGTGCCAGCAGCTCCGGACTAGACCCTTCCTACAATGAGCAGTTCTTC
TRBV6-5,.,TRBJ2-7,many,CASSRGPHYEQYF,TGTGCCAGCAGCCGGGGACCCCATTACGAGCAGTACTTC
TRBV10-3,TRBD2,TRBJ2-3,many,CAISESGDYTDTQYF,TGTGCCATCAGTGAGTCGGGGGACTACACAGATACGCAGTATTTT
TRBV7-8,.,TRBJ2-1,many,CASSLADSNEQFF,TGTGCCAGCAGCTTAGCGGACAGCAATGAGCAGTTCTTC
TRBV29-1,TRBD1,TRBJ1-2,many,CSVWTGDGYTF,TGCAGCGTTTGGACAGGAGATGGCTACACCTTC
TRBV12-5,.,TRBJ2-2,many,CASSLHGLFGGELFF,TGTGCTAGCTCACTGCATGGTTTGTTCGGCGGGGAGCTGTTTTTT
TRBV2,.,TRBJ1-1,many,CASSLNTEAFF,TGTGCCAGCAGCCTTAACACTGAAGCTTTCTTT